A single sample gave rise to the 16 T cell receptor beta chains below, sequenced in a study of PD-1 blockade in classical Hodgkin lymphoma. Clones were read by immunoSEQ multiplex PCR, and TCRdb kept only the in-frame ones, dropping some. In the table there are 43,000 or so clones, 65% to 85% of which are singletons. Brentuximab vedotin exposure varied, and every patient relapsed after autologous stem cell transplantation. The sample in question was peripheral blood mononuclear cells (PBMCs), obtained at baseline. The receptor source for this set is a human donor with classical Hodgkin lymphoma.

The J gene is TRBJ2-7, the V gene TRBV5-1; either TRBD1 or TRBD2 may supply D (5 bases each). The germline V gene encodes CDR1 SGHRS and CDR2 YFSETQ. V shed 0 bases and J shed 9 bases, with 19 bases lying between them. The CDR3 is 15 amino acids. This CDR3 is CASSLVVPGTQVQYF. DNA for the CDR3: TGCGCCAGCAGCTTGGTTGTCCCCGGGACCCAGGTGCAGTACTTC.

The chain links TRBV7-9 to TRBJ1-5, with a weak D call TRBD1 (5 bases). In germline, CDR1 is SEHNR, CDR2 FQNEAQ (reference sequence). This CDR3 has 16 residues. Between the trimmed V and J ends, which lost 4 bases and 0 bases, there was a span of 13 bases. The CDR3 coding sequence is TGTGCCAGCAGCTCGGGCGGGGGGTTTAGCAATCAGCCCCAGCATTTT. Protein: CASSSGGGFSNQPQHF.

The J gene is TRBJ1-6, the V gene TRBV19; D might be TRBD1 (5 bases). This CDR3 region has 13 residues. The germline gives CDR1 LNHDA, CDR2 SQIVND (reference sequence). V shed 4 bases and J shed 12 bases, with 13 bases lying between them. The CDR3 sequence is CASSTNKGIPLHF. CDR3 nucleotide sequence: TGTGCCAGTAGTACCAATAAGGGGATACCCCTCCACTTT.

This chain uses TRBV25-1 with TRBJ1-6; D is possibly TRBD1 (6 bases). The V and J ends lost 2 bases and 5 bases respectively, with 10 bases between them. CDR3 length: 15 amino acids. CDR1 and CDR2 from the germline V gene are MGHDK and SYGVNS. The CDR3 region has the DNA TGTGCCAGCAGTGAAACAGGGCCTAATAATTCACCCCTCCACTTT. Translating it yields CASSETGPNNSPLHF.

The chain is built from TRBV11-2 and TRBJ2-7, with D perhaps assigned TRBD1 or TRBD2 (5 bases each). Trimming stripped 1 base from V and 6 bases from J, with 16 bases between. The CDR3 has 15 amino acids. In germline, CDR1 is SGHAT, CDR2 FQNNGV. This CDR3 reads CASSLVPDGAVEQYF. CDR3 bases: TGTGCCAGCAGCTTAGTCCCGGACGGGGCAGTCGAGCAGTACTTC.

The chain carries TRBV7-8 and TRBJ1-1, with 7 bases aligning to TRBD1. CDR3 size: 14 residues. V was clipped by 5 bases and J by 5 bases; unmatched bases: 8. CDR1 is SGHVS and CDR2 is FQNEAQ in the germline V gene. The DNA of the CDR3 is TGTGCCAGCAGCCCGTGGACAGGAGGAACTGAAGCTTTCTTT. This gives the protein CASSPWTGGTEAFF.

This rearrangement joins TRBV6-5 to TRBJ1-1; D ambiguous. There are 14 residues in the CDR3. Per germline, CDR1 MNHEY and CDR2 SVGAGI. Trimming took off 9 bases at V and 1 base at J, with 15 bases between the two ends. In nucleotides, the CDR3 is TGTGCCAGTAGGTTGATTCGGGGGAACACTGAAGCTTTCTTT. As protein: CASRLIRGNTEAFF.

CDR3 region: CASSTNTGDYGYTF. The CDR3 DNA is TGTGCCAGCAGCACGAACACAGGAGACTATGGCTACACCTTC. This chain joins TRBV28 and TRBJ1-2; D might be TRBD1 (5 bases). V lost 6 bases, J lost 3 bases, and 14 bases lay in between. Germline V gene lookup returns CDR1 MDHEN and CDR2 SYDVKM. CDR3 length: 14 amino acids.

The chain joins TRBV25-1 to TRBJ1-3, with D perhaps TRBD1 (5 bases). CDR3 length: 14 amino acids. V gave up 2 bases and J gave up 4 bases, with 9 bases separating them. In germline, CDR1 is MGHDK, CDR2 SYGVNS. The CDR3 loop reads CASSEKGRGNTIYF. The CDR3 nucleotides read TGTGCCAGCAGTGAAAAGGGGCGAGGAAACACCATATATTTT.

The chain couples TRBV4-1 to TRBJ1-1; 10 bases match TRBD1. Germline-derived CDR1 and CDR2 are MGHRA and YSYEKL. The junction had 7 bases not matched to a gene; V was cut back by 8 bases and J by 4 bases. The CDR3 runs 14 residues. The chain's CDR3 is CASGTGVASTEAFF. In DNA form, the CDR3 reads TGCGCCAGCGGGACAGGGGTAGCTAGCACTGAAGCTTTCTTT.

V and J are TRBV25-1 and TRBJ1-1; maybe TRBD1 (5 bases). The CDR3 totals 14 residues. Looked up from germline, CDR1 is MGHDK and CDR2 is SYGVNS. The V end lost 3 bases, the J end lost 5 bases, and 13 bases lay between the germline ends. CDR3 sequence: CASSEAGVGTEAFF. The CDR3 DNA reads as TGTGCCAGCAGTGAGGCGGGGGTAGGAACTGAAGCTTTCTTT. Filled out from reference TRBV25-1 and TRBJ1-1, the complete variable domain reads EADIYQTPRYLVIGTGKKITLECSQTMGHDKMYWYQQDPGMELHLIHYSYGVNSTEKGDLSSESTVSRIRTEHFPLTLESARPSHTSQYLCASSEAGVGTEAFFGQGTRLTVV.

This rearrangement joins TRBV30 to TRBJ2-6; D is uncertain. The germline V gene encodes CDR1 GTSNPN and CDR2 SVGIG (reference sequence). Trimming pared 3 bases from V and 0 bases from J, leaving 9 bases between. The CDR3 contains 15 residues. CDR3 in DNA: TGTGCCTGGAGCCGAAGGCGCTCTGGGGCCAACGTCCTGACTTTC. Translating gives CAWSRRRSGANVLTF.

The rearrangement joins TRBV9 to TRBJ2-5; a weak D match, TRBD2 (6 bases). Germline CDR1 SGDLS, CDR2 YYNGEE. The CDR3 covers 14 residues. The V gene lost 0 bases and the J gene lost 5 bases, with 11 bases spanning the gap. CDR3 sequence: CASSVAGGSETQYF. The CDR3 bases are TGTGCCAGCAGCGTAGCTGGGGGGAGTGAGACCCAGTACTTC.

The rearrangement uses TRBV29-1 and TRBJ1-2; TRBD1 is a possible D gene (5 bases). Trimming stripped 6 bases from V and 6 bases from J, with 17 bases between. Germline CDR1 reads SQVTM; CDR2 reads ANQGSEA. This CDR3 region has 13 residues. Here the CDR3 reads CSVLRWGDDGYTF. CDR3 DNA sequence: TGCAGCGTCTTACGTTGGGGGGATGATGGCTACACCTTC.

This clone was counted a single time. Other DNA sequences in this sample translate to the same CDR3. The chain combines TRBV5-1 with TRBJ2-5, with TRBD1 matching 7 bases. V lost 0 bases, J lost 5 bases, and 4 bases stayed unmatched. Germline assignment: CDR1 SGHRS and CDR2 YFSETQ. This CDR3 is built from 14 residues. The CDR3 region has the DNA TGCGCCAGCAGCTTGGGACAGGGCGGGGAGACCCAGTACTTC. Translating it yields CASSLGQGGETQYF.

V usage is TRBV7-3 and J usage is TRBJ2-2; 7 nucleotides match TRBD1. V lost 5 bases to trimming and J lost 6 bases; unmatched junction nucleotides: 18. This CDR3 has 18 amino acids. Germline-derived CDR1 and CDR2 are SGHTA and FQGTGA. CDR3 protein: CASSAEGQGELPPGELFF. The DNA of the CDR3 is TGTGCCAGCAGCGCCGAGGGCCAGGGGGAACTCCCTCCCGGGGAGCTGTTTTTT.